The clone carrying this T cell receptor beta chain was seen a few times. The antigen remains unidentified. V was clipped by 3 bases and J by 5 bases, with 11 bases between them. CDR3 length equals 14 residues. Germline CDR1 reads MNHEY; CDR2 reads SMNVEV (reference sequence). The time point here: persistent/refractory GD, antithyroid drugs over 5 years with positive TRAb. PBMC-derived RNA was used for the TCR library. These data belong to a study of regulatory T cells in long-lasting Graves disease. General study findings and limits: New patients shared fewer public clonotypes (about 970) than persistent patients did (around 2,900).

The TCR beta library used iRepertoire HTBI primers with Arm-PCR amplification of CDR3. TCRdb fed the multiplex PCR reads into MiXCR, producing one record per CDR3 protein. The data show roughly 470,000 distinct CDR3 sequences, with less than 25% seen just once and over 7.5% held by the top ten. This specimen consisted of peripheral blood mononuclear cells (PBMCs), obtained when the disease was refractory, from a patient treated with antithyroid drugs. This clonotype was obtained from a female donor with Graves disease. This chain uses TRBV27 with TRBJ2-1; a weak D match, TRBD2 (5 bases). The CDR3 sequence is CASSFRTGHNEQFF. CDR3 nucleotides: TGTGCCAGCAGTTTTCGGACTGGACACAATGAGCAGTTCTTC.